The next 28 T cell receptor beta chains were all read from a single sample in a study of T cell responses to AZD1222 COVID-19 vaccine (dated by TCRdb to the early 2020s). Receptor libraries were prepared by the immunoSEQ multiplex PCR assay. The table comes from immuneACCESS by way of TCRdb, which keeps in-frame sequences with V and J called. Part of the clones is missing from these tables; in studies checked, under half for an unresolved V gene and the rest for unknown reasons. The sample table lists 160,000 or so clones, around 90% of them with a count of one. The ten largest clones add up to approximately 2% of the sample. Reading the label with the study, this specimen's time point is: baseline before first vaccination. The specimen comprised peripheral blood, sampled on day 0 of AZD1222 vaccination. The receptors here all came from an adult in good health.

The chain uses TRBV9 and TRBJ2-7; D is possibly TRBD1 or TRBD2 (5 bases each). From germline, CDR1 is SGDLS and CDR2 YYNGEE. The CDR3 length is 14 residues. The germline V and J ends were trimmed by 4 bases and 5 bases, with 16 bases remaining between them. The DNA for the CDR3 is TGTGCCAGCAGCTCCGGGACGGGGCTCCACGAGCAGTACTTC. This sequence encodes CASSSGTGLHEQYF.

CDR3 residues: CASRAGGTGELFF. The DNA for the CDR3 is TGTGCCAGTAGAGCGGGGGGCACCGGGGAGCTGTTTTTT. The chain employs TRBV19 and TRBJ2-2; 9 nucleotides align to TRBD2. The trim removed 6 bases at V and 4 bases at J, leaving 0 bases unmatched. Germline values: CDR1 LNHDA, CDR2 SQIVND (reference sequence). The length of the CDR3 is 13 residues.

The V and J genes are TRBV12-3 or TRBV12-4 and TRBJ2-7; D gene uncertain. Trimming left V 7 bases short and J 1 base short, with 11 bases between. The CDR3 consists of 13 residues. The CDR3 nucleotides are TGTGCCAGCACTGATCGGTGGTCCTACGAGCAGTACTTC. It specifies CASTDRWSYEQYF.

The chain couples TRBV28 to TRBJ2-7, with D possibly being TRBD1 (6 bases). V lost 6 bases, J lost 0 bases, and 18 bases lay in between. The CDR3 covers 16 residues. Germline CDR1 MDHEN, CDR2 SYDVKM. CDR3 sequence reads: CASSHPEGTNSYEQYF. The CDR3 coding sequence is TGTGCCAGCAGCCACCCCGAAGGGACAAACTCCTACGAGCAGTACTTC.

The chain uses TRBV30 and TRBJ1-4; D not certain. CDR1 GTSNPN and CDR2 SVGIG come from the germline V gene (reference sequence). The length of the CDR3 is 13 residues. The ends were cut back, 1 base at V and 8 bases at J, with 11 bases in the middle. The CDR3 protein is CAWSGSLAEKLFF. For the CDR3, the DNA is TGTGCCTGGAGTGGATCCCTGGCGGAAAAACTGTTTTTT.

Only one count was recorded for this clone. The V call is TRBV19, the J call TRBJ2-5; 7 positions match TRBD2. The ends lost 6 bases at V and 4 bases at J; junction bases unmatched: 5. Germline-derived CDR1 and CDR2 are LNHDA and SQIVND (reference sequence). The CDR3 is made up of 13 amino acids. The CDR3 region is CASSRTSAETQYF. The CDR3 DNA reads as TGTGCCAGTAGCCGCACTAGCGCAGAGACCCAGTACTTC.

A single count supports this clone. The V and J genes are TRBV28 and TRBJ1-1; D is unresolved. The CDR3 loop spans 15 amino acids. Trimming cost V 9 bases and J 2 bases, with 19 bases left between them. CDR1 is MDHEN and CDR2 is SYDVKM in the germline V gene. The CDR3 loop is CASREAPRTNTEAFF. The CDR3 DNA reads TGTGCCAGTAGGGAGGCACCTAGGACTAACACTGAAGCTTTCTTT. Variable domain in full (rest from reference TRBV28 and TRBJ1-1): DVKVTQSSRYLVKRTGEKVFLECVQDMDHENMFWYRQDPGLGLRLIYFSYDVKMKEKGDIPEGYSVSREKKERFSLILESASTNQTSMYLCASREAPRTNTEAFFGQGTRLTVV.

This clone was seen a handful of times. The J gene is TRBJ1-5, the V gene TRBV4-3, with no clear D. The germline V gene has CDR1 LGHNA and CDR2 YSLEER. Trimming cost V 8 bases and J 3 bases, with 14 bases left between them. CDR3 size: 14 residues. This chain's CDR3 is CASRGWAANQPQHF. The CDR3 coding sequence is TGCGCCAGCCGCGGATGGGCCGCCAATCAGCCCCAGCATTTT.

This clone was picked up a small number of times. CDR3 DNA: TGTGCCAGCAGCCCGGGACTAGCGGACTACAATGAGCAGTTCTTC. Its translation is CASSPGLADYNEQFF. The chain combines TRBV3-1 (or the pseudogene TRBV3-2) with TRBJ2-1; 11 nucleotides agree with TRBD2. Per germline, CDR1 LGHDT and CDR2 YNNKEL (reference sequence). The J segment lost 3 bases and the V segment lost 4 bases, leaving 2 bases of the junction unmatched. The CDR3 has 15 residues.

This chain joins TRBV10-1 and TRBJ2-2; 10 nucleotides line up with TRBD2. J lost 6 bases, V lost 8 bases, and 9 bases had no gene match. The CDR3 is 15 amino acids. CDR1 and CDR2 (germline): WNHNN, SYGVQD (reference sequence). The CDR3 protein is CASPLAGGGSGELFF. DNA for the CDR3: TGCGCCAGCCCTTTAGCGGGGGGCGGTTCCGGGGAGCTGTTTTTT.

The chain has TRBV16 and TRBJ2-5; tentative D call: TRBD2 (6 bases). Trimming removed 4 bases from V and 2 bases from J, with 14 bases in between. This CDR3 has 15 residues. CDR1 and CDR2 (germline): KGHSY, FQNENV. In DNA form, the CDR3 reads TGTGCCAGCAGCCCTTTCGGAGGGAAACAAGAGACCCAGTACTTC. The encoded protein is CASSPFGGKQETQYF.

The rearrangement joins TRBV19 to TRBJ1-1; tentative D call: TRBD1 (5 bases). Germline V gene sequence: CDR1 LNHDA, CDR2 SQIVND (reference sequence). Trimming took 7 bases from V and 0 from J, leaving 21 bases between them. The CDR3 has 17 residues. The DNA for the CDR3 is TGTGCCAGTAAAGACAGACGAACGCACGGCATGAACACTGAAGCTTTCTTT. It encodes CASKDRRTHGMNTEAFF.

The chain couples TRBV28 to TRBJ1-2; 10 bases are shared with TRBD1. The CDR3 totals 14 residues. The V gene end was trimmed by 5 bases and the J gene end by 8 bases; junction bases not matched to a gene: 8. The germline CDR1 and CDR2 sequences are MDHEN and SYDVKM. For the CDR3, the DNA is TGTGCCAGCAGTGTTCAGACAGGGGGCTCGGGCTACACCTTC. Translation: CASSVQTGGSGYTF.

This chain connects TRBV7-2 to TRBJ2-3; a weak D match, TRBD2 (6 bases). The CDR3 loop spans 15 amino acids. Germline V gene data show CDR1 as SGHTA and CDR2 as FQGNSA. The germline V and J ends were trimmed by 4 bases and 2 bases, with 13 bases remaining between them. The CDR3 DNA reads as TGTGCCAGCAGCTCCGAGACTAGTTACACAGATACGCAGTATTTT. It yields the protein CASSSETSYTDTQYF.

The chain carries TRBV10-2 and TRBJ1-2; D not certain. Trimming shortened V by 0 bases and J by 6 bases, and 14 bases separated the two germline ends. Germline V gene data show CDR1 as WSHSY and CDR2 as SAAADI. The CDR3 consists of 15 residues. CDR3 nucleotides: TGCGCCAGCAGTGAGTCGGTCGGGGTGTCGGATGGCTACACCTTC. Translated: CASSESVGVSDGYTF.

This clone appeared a single time. The chain recombines TRBV19 with TRBJ2-1; possibly TRBD2 for D (6 bases). The V gene's germline CDR1 is LNHDA and CDR2 SQIVND (reference sequence). This CDR3 spans 14 amino acids. With 3 bases removed from V and 5 bases from J, the gap between germline ends came to 11 bases. CDR3 loop: CASSIPGAHNEQFF. The CDR3 nucleotides are TGTGCCAGTAGTATCCCGGGAGCCCACAATGAGCAGTTCTTC.

The chain links TRBV21-1 to TRBJ2-3; whether TRBD1, the table's D call, matches the DNA was not checked. TRBV21-1 is assigned pseudogene status. The CDR3 length is 19 residues. The DNA for the CDR3 is TGTGCCAGCAGCAAAAATACGGACAGTAACTTGTCTAGCACAGATACGCAGTATTTT. Translation gives CASSKNTDSNLSSTDTQYF.

The chain has TRBV5-6 and TRBJ2-7; 8 bases align to TRBD1. Germline V gene sequence: CDR1 SGHDT, CDR2 YYEEEE. Germline trimming cut 4 bases from V and 5 bases from J; bases unmatched to any gene: 5. The CDR3 is 13 amino acids. The CDR3 sequence is CASSHGTGNEQYF. CDR3 in DNA: TGTGCCAGCAGCCACGGGACAGGTAACGAGCAGTACTTC.

V gene TRBV2 combines with J gene TRBJ1-5; 12 bases are a match to TRBD1. The junction had 8 bases not matched to a gene; V was cut back by 6 bases and J by 8 bases. The length of the CDR3 is 15 residues. Germline V gene sequence: CDR1 SNHLY, CDR2 FYNNEI. The CDR3 sequence is CASRGDRGLSEPQHF. The CDR3 bases are TGTGCCAGCAGGGGGGACAGGGGGCTTTCGGAGCCCCAGCATTTT.

The chain couples TRBV4-1 to TRBJ1-5; 7 positions agree with TRBD1. Losses at the gene ends were 1 base for V and 4 bases for J; bases not matched to a gene: 7. This CDR3 spans 16 amino acids. The germline V gene encodes CDR1 MGHRA and CDR2 YSYEKL. The CDR3 sequence is CASSQVGQVGNQPQHF. The CDR3 bases are TGCGCCAGCAGCCAAGTAGGACAGGTGGGGAATCAGCCCCAGCATTTT.

This chain joins TRBV28 and TRBJ2-7; D perhaps matches TRBD1 (5 bases). Trimming cost V 3 bases and J 3 bases, with 15 bases left between them. Germline CDR1 MDHEN, CDR2 SYDVKM. The length of the CDR3 is 15 residues. The CDR3 DNA is TGTGCCAGCAGTTTGTCGGCAGGGATACTCTACGAGCAGTACTTC. Amino acids: CASSLSAGILYEQYF. Based on the CDR3 plus reference TRBV28 and TRBJ2-7, the full variable domain is DVKVTQSSRYLVKRTGEKVFLECVQDMDHENMFWYRQDPGLGLRLIYFSYDVKMKEKGDIPEGYSVSREKKERFSLILESASTNQTSMYLCASSLSAGILYEQYFGPGTRLTVT.

The chain joins TRBV28 to TRBJ1-2; 7 positions agree with TRBD1. The CDR3 is made up of 14 amino acids. Germline CDR1 MDHEN, CDR2 SYDVKM. The V and J ends lost 4 bases and 8 bases, in that order; junction bases with no gene match: 10. CDR3 nucleotides: TGTGCCAGCAGTTATAGACAGGGATCGGGCGGCTACACCTTC. This codes for CASSYRQGSGGYTF.

This clone has a handful of counts. The CDR3 region is CASSLEWGPVNEQFF. DNA of the CDR3: TGTGCCAGCAGCTTAGAATGGGGCCCTGTCAATGAGCAGTTCTTC. The chain employs TRBV7-2 and TRBJ2-1, with D maybe TRBD1 (5 bases). The V gene lost 1 base and the J gene lost 6 bases, with 13 bases spanning the gap. Germline V gene sequence: CDR1 SGHTA, CDR2 FQGNSA. This CDR3 is 15 amino acids long.

The CDR3 loop is CASSEPPRDRVGYEQYF. The CDR3 coding sequence is TGCGCCAGCAGTGAGCCCCCACGGGACAGGGTTGGCTACGAGCAGTACTTC. This sequence joins TRBV10-2 and TRBJ2-7, with 9 bases lining up with TRBD1. V trimming: 2 bases; J trimming: 3 bases; junction bases outside the gene matches: 11. Germline values: CDR1 WSHSY, CDR2 SAAADI. The CDR3 spans 17 residues.

The V and J genes are TRBV9 and TRBJ2-4; D ambiguous. The CDR3 spans 17 residues. Germline V gives CDR1 SGDLS, CDR2 YYNGEE. The V end lost 4 bases, the J end lost 3 bases, and 20 bases lay between the germline ends. The CDR3 coding sequence is TGTGCCAGCAGCATCGAGGATGGGCAGAAATACAAAAACATTCAGTACTTC. Translation: CASSIEDGQKYKNIQYF. Using reference TRBV9 and TRBJ2-4 for the parts outside the CDR3, the full variable domain is DSGVTQTPKHLITATGQRVTLRCSPRSGDLSVYWYQQSLDQGLQFLIQYYNGEERAKGNILERFSAQQFPDLHSELNLSSLELGDSALYFCASSIEDGQKYKNIQYFGAGTRLSVL.

This sequence joins TRBV5-4 and TRBJ2-1, with 7 bases lining up with TRBD1. The length of the CDR3 is 15 residues. The J segment lost 2 bases and the V segment lost 7 bases, leaving 9 bases of the junction unmatched. The germline V gene has CDR1 SGHNT and CDR2 YYREEE (reference sequence). Here the CDR3 DNA reads TGTGCCAGCCGCCCTGGGGACAGAGCCTACAATGAGCAGTTCTTC. Translation: CASRPGDRAYNEQFF.

The J gene is TRBJ2-1, the V gene TRBV30; a possible D gene is TRBD2 (5 bases). V was shortened by 4 bases and J by 5 bases, with 12 bases between the two germline ends. Germline V lookup: CDR1 GTSNPN, CDR2 SVGIG (reference sequence). The CDR3 sequence is 13 residues long. The CDR3 spells CAWTSGENNEQFF. The CDR3 bases are TGTGCCTGGACCTCTGGGGAGAACAATGAGCAGTTCTTC.

This chain's CDR3 is CATSGGTGTRHNSPLHF. The CDR3 DNA follows: TGTGCCACCAGTGGCGGAACAGGGACACGGCATAATTCACCCCTCCACTTT. This chain connects TRBV24-1 to TRBJ1-6, with D possibly TRBD1 on 6 matching bases. The CDR3 has 17 residues. Germline V lookup: CDR1 KGHDR, CDR2 SFDVKD. V was pared by 5 bases and J by 5 bases, with 18 bases between.